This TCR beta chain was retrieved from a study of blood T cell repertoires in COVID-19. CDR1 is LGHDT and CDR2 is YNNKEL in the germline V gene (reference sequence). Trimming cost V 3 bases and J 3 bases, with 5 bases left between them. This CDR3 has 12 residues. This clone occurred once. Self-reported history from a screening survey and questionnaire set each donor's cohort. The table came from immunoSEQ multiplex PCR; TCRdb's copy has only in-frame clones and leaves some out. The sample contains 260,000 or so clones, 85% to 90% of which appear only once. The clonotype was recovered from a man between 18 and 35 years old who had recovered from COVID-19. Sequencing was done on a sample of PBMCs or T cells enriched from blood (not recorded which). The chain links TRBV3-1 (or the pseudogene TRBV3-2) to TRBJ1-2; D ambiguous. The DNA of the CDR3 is TGTGCCAGCAGCCACCAGGACTATGGCTACACCTTC. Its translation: CASSHQDYGYTF.